This note documents a single T cell receptor beta chain sequence. Authors' processing steps: It was from reference gene primer amplification that nucleated cell counts were estimated. This table comes from immunoSEQ multiplex PCR, and its TCRdb copy is limited to in-frame clones, with some not included. The V and J calls and the clone size are those of that table, but D and trimming were determined from the DNA. The profile shows more than 300,000 clones, around nine tenths of them singletons. Seattle researchers signed up patients amid active infection and tracked them longitudinally. The trim removed 10 bases at V and 1 base at J, leaving 16 bases unmatched. The CDR3 runs to 17 residues. Germline CDR1 is PRHDT and CDR2 is FYEKMQ (reference sequence). The data were taken from a study of blood T cell repertoires in COVID-19. Study at large: PBMCs, B-cell-depleted T cells, or T cells were the source of the cDNA or gDNA that made up the material.

The chain joins TRBV13 to TRBJ1-5; 7 positions match TRBD1. The TCR comes from a woman aged 65 to 85 with COVID-19, enrolled during active disease. The sample taken for sequencing was peripheral blood. The CDR3 region is CANSGETGFRSNQPQHF. The CDR3 coding sequence is TGTGCCAATTCGGGAGAGACAGGGTTTAGGAGCAATCAGCCCCAGCATTTT.